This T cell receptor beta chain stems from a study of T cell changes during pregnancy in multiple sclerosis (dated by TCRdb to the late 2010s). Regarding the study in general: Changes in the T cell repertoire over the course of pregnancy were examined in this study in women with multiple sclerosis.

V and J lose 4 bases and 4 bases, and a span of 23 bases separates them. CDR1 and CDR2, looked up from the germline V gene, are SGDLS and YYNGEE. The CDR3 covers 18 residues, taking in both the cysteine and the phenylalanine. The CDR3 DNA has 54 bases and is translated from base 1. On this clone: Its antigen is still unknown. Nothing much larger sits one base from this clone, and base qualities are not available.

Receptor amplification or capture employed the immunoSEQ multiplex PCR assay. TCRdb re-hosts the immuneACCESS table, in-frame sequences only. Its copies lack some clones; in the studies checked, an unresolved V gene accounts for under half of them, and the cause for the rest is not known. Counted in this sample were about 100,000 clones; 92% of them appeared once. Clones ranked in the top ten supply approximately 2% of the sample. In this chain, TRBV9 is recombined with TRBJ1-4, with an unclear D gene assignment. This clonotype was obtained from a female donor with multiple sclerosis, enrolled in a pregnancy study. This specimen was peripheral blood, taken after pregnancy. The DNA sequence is TGTGCCAGCAGCCCGAGTCCCCTCCTCGCATCGGGTAATGAAAAACTGTTTTTT. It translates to CASSPSPLLASGNEKLFF.